What follows are 24 T cell receptor beta chains derived from one specimen sequenced in a study of human T cells and chemical hapten exposure. MiXCR, applied by TCRdb to the RACE reads, yields one record per CDR3 protein. The sample includes 150,000 to 200,000 distinct CDR3 sequences, 25% to 35% of them seen just once. The time point: pre-sensitization, week 0. Noted treatment: therapeutic diphenylcyclopropenone sensitization with weekly scalp DPC. The specimen comprised whole blood, sampled in connection with sensitization to the hapten diphenylcyclopropenone (DPC). The receptors derive from a woman aged 25 to 39 with alopecia areata. Some clones in this sample may be carry-over from other donors' samples.

As regards this clonotype: A read error may account for a junction end that differs from germline. CDR3 in amino acids: CSGRLAGVSNDQFF. The CDR3 DNA reads TGCAGCGGCAGACTAGCGGGAGTCTCCAATGATCAGTTCTTC. The chain employs TRBV29-1 and TRBJ2-1, with TRBD2 identical over 12 bases. The germline CDR1 and CDR2 sequences are SQVTM and ANQGSEA. CDR3 length: 14 residues.

A note on this clonotype: Its ends do not fully match the called genes, so a read error is possible. This sequence joins TRBV20-1 and TRBJ2-1, with TRBD2 matching over 14 bases. The CDR3 covers 13 residues. Germline assignment: CDR1 DFQATT and CDR2 SNEGSKA (reference sequence). The CDR3 here is CSARGTSGGPSIF. For the CDR3, the DNA is TGCAGTGCTAGAGGGACTAGCGGGGGGCCCAGTATATTC.

V usage is TRBV10-3 and J usage is TRBJ1-1, with 7 nucleotides matching TRBD1. This CDR3 spans 14 amino acids. Germline V gene sequence: CDR1 ENHRY, CDR2 SYGVKD. V was pared by 0 bases and J by 11 bases, with 9 bases of the junction left unmatched. The CDR3 nucleotides are TGTGCCATCAGTGAGTCGGAGACAGGGACTCCGGCTTTCTTT. Translation: CAISESETGTPAFF.

The chain links TRBV10-3 to TRBJ2-1; D call uncertain. The germline V gene has CDR1 ENHRY and CDR2 SYGVKD. V shed 10 bases and J shed 5 bases, with 18 bases lying between them. The CDR3 contains 14 residues. The CDR3 DNA sequence: TGTGCCACCGGGCGTGCCGAACATAACAATGAGCAGTTCTTC. Translated, it gives CATGRAEHNNEQFF.

This chain uses TRBV29-1 with TRBJ2-6; tentatively, D is TRBD1 (6 bases). With 5 bases removed from V and 2 bases from J, the gap between germline ends came to 10 bases. The germline CDR1 and CDR2 sequences are SQVTM and ANQGSEA. CDR3 size: 14 residues. The CDR3 DNA sequence: TGCAGCGTTCCAGAGGGGGCTGGGGCCAACGTCCTGACTTTC. This translates into CSVPEGAGANVLTF.

This clonotype was observed a handful of times. V gene TRBV7-9 combines with J gene TRBJ1-2; TRBD1 might be the D (5 bases). The length of the CDR3 is 13 residues. Germline lookup yields CDR1 SEHNR and CDR2 FQNEAQ (reference sequence). The germline V and J ends were trimmed by 5 bases and 12 bases, with 19 bases remaining between them. Here the CDR3 DNA reads TGTGCCAGCAGCCTAGACAGTTCCCATACGGACACCTTC. Protein: CASSLDSSHTDTF.

V usage is TRBV28 and J usage is TRBJ1-5; maybe TRBD1 (5 bases). The length of the CDR3 is 13 residues. The V gene lost 7 bases and the J gene lost 5 bases, with 12 bases spanning the gap. The germline V gene has CDR1 MDHEN and CDR2 SYDVKM. The CDR3 nucleotides read TGTGCCAGCATGGGTAGGGACTATCAGCCCCAGCATTTT. Amino acid sequence: CASMGRDYQPQHF. The variable domain in full, with the rest retrieved from reference TRBV28 and TRBJ1-5, is DVKVTQSSRYLVKRTGEKVFLECVQDMDHENMFWYRQDPGLGLRLIYFSYDVKMKEKGDIPEGYSVSREKKERFSLILESASTNQTSMYLCASMGRDYQPQHFGDGTRLSIL.

This clonotype was seen more than once but under ten times. The V call is TRBV7-8, the J call TRBJ2-1, with TRBD2 identical over 7 bases. V was pared by 1 base and J by 14 bases, with 8 bases of the junction left unmatched. CDR3 length: 13 residues. CDR1 is SGHVS, CDR2 FQNEAQ, per germline. CDR3 loop: CASSLDTSGAKFF. Here the CDR3 DNA reads TGTGCCAGCAGCTTAGATACGAGCGGGGCTAAGTTCTTC.

The chain is built from TRBV28 and TRBJ2-1, with 15 bases that match TRBD2. With 3 bases clipped from V and 6 bases from J, the junction kept 9 bases outside the gene matches. Germline V gene lookup returns CDR1 MDHEN and CDR2 SYDVKM. The length of the CDR3 is 18 residues. The CDR3 protein is CASSFGGLAGGFVNEQFF. The CDR3 bases are TGTGCCAGCAGTTTCGGGGGACTAGCGGGAGGATTTGTCAATGAGCAGTTCTTC.

A few counts support this clonotype. CDR3 sequence: CASRRQGAGANVLTF. In nucleotides, the CDR3 is TGTGCCAGCAGAAGACAGGGGGCTGGGGCCAACGTCCTGACTTTC. The V call is TRBV28, the J call TRBJ2-6; 9 nucleotides agree with TRBD1. The CDR3 consists of 15 residues. Trimming removed 6 bases from V and 2 bases from J; junction bases left unmatched: 2. The V gene's germline CDR1 is MDHEN and CDR2 SYDVKM.

This clonotype has only a few counts. The J gene is TRBJ1-1, the V gene TRBV2, with D unresolved. The CDR3 spans 14 residues. Germline assignment: CDR1 SNHLY and CDR2 FYNNEI. Trimming took off 10 bases at V and 3 bases at J, with 18 bases between the two ends. Here the CDR3 DNA reads TGTGCCATCCGGAGGGATGAGGCGCACACTGAAGCTTTCTTT. Protein sequence: CAIRRDEAHTEAFF.

A few counts support this clonotype. Here the CDR3 DNA reads TGTGCCAGCAGTCCCAAGGAGGGCGGGGGGACCTACGAGCAGTACTTC. This translates into CASSPKEGGGTYEQYF. V gene TRBV4-2 combines with J gene TRBJ2-7, with 8 nucleotides matching TRBD2. CDR1 and CDR2 from the germline V gene are LGHNA and YNFKEQ. The ends lost 6 bases at V and 2 bases at J; junction bases unmatched: 12. The CDR3 length is 16 residues.

This clonotype was seen only a few times. This chain connects TRBV14 to TRBJ1-2; D may be TRBD1 (5 bases). V dropped 2 bases and J dropped 5 bases, with 18 bases sitting between them. CDR3 length: 16 amino acids. CDR1 and CDR2 from the germline V gene are SGHDN and FVKESK. The CDR3, as DNA: TGTGCCAGCAGCCAAACACCGACAGCCCTCAGTTATGGCTACACCTTC. Translation: CASSQTPTALSYGYTF.

Sample share makes this clonotype medium-sized. This sequence joins TRBV28 and TRBJ2-7, with no clear D. The germline V and J ends were trimmed by 4 bases and 6 bases, with 10 bases remaining between them. Germline CDR1 MDHEN, CDR2 SYDVKM. The CDR3 totals 12 residues. The CDR3 region is CASSSRRAEQYF. The CDR3 DNA reads TGTGCCAGCAGTTCCCGTCGTGCCGAGCAGTACTTC.

This clonotype has only one observation. This chain connects TRBV20-1 to TRBJ1-4, with unresolved D. Germline assignment: CDR1 DFQATT and CDR2 SNEGSKA (reference sequence). The CDR3 is made up of 13 amino acids. The ends were cut back, 3 bases at V and 7 bases at J, with 12 bases in the middle. In nucleotides, the CDR3 is TGCAGTGCTAGGCGGTCGAAAAGTGAAAAACTGTTTTTT. Amino acid sequence: CSARRSKSEKLFF.

This clonotype was detected only a few times. This chain joins TRBV27 and TRBJ2-5; 7 bases fit TRBD2. Trimming at V came to 9 bases and at J to 4 bases, leaving 8 bases not matched to a gene. Germline values: CDR1 MNHEY, CDR2 SMNVEV (reference sequence). The CDR3 consists of 13 residues. The CDR3 DNA sequence: TGTGCCAGTAGCGAGGGAGGGAGAGAGACCCAGTACTTC. Translation: CASSEGGRETQYF.

The V call is TRBV20-1, the J call TRBJ1-5; no clear D gene. Trimming shortened V by 3 bases and J by 5 bases, and 11 bases separated the two germline ends. The CDR3 is 13 amino acids. Germline loops: CDR1 DFQATT, CDR2 SNEGSKA (reference sequence). The CDR3 DNA reads TGCAGTGCTAGGGTACAGCTAGATCAGCCCCAGCATTTT. It encodes CSARVQLDQPQHF.

This clonotype has a single count. The chain uses TRBV6-5 and TRBJ1-1; 8 positions agree with TRBD1. The V segment lost 5 bases and the J segment 2 bases; nucleotides outside the gene matches: 10. Germline V gives CDR1 MNHEY, CDR2 SVGAGI. CDR3 length: 16 amino acids. The CDR3 sequence: CASSDAQGAGNTEAFF. The CDR3 region has the DNA TGTGCCAGCAGTGATGCCCAGGGGGCAGGAAACACTGAAGCTTTCTTT.

The chain couples TRBV4-2 to TRBJ1-4; D gene unclear. Trimming took 3 bases from V and 7 from J, leaving 15 bases between them. This CDR3 contains 15 residues. Germline CDR1 LGHNA, CDR2 YNFKEQ. The CDR3 DNA reads TGTGCCAGCAGCCACCCAGAGGTAGTCATTGAAAAACTGTTTTTT. This encodes CASSHPEVVIEKLFF.

This clonotype was seen more than once but under ten times. The chain's CDR3 is CASSNRGQISTEAFF. CDR3 nucleotides: TGTGCCAGCAGTAACAGGGGGCAGATTTCGACTGAAGCTTTCTTT. The chain carries TRBV25-1 and TRBJ1-1, with 9 bases identical to TRBD1. J was trimmed by 5 bases and V by 5 bases; bases with no gene match: 9. CDR3 length: 15 amino acids. Germline CDR1 and CDR2: MGHDK and SYGVNS.

A few counts support this clonotype. This chain uses TRBV7-3 with TRBJ2-7; tentative D call: TRBD1 (6 bases). CDR3 length: 13 amino acids. Per germline, CDR1 SGHTA and CDR2 FQGTGA. The ends were cut back, 1 base at V and 6 bases at J, with 10 bases in the middle. CDR3 amino acids: CASSLKRGGEQYF. The CDR3 DNA sequence: TGTGCCAGCAGCTTAAAGCGAGGGGGCGAGCAGTACTTC.

The DNA for the CDR3 is TGTGCCAGCAGTAACGCAGGGGGCGGAGGAGAGACCCAGTACTTC. Protein product: CASSNAGGGGETQYF. The chain carries TRBV14 and TRBJ2-5; 8 bases line up with TRBD1. J was trimmed by 4 bases and V by 6 bases; bases with no gene match: 10. This CDR3 has 15 amino acids. Germline V gene data show CDR1 as SGHDN and CDR2 as FVKESK.

This chain uses TRBV4-2 with TRBJ2-1; TRBD2 matches 9 bases. The CDR3 runs 17 residues. V shed 0 bases and J 0 bases; nucleotides not matched to a gene: 3. Germline-derived CDR1 and CDR2 are LGHNA and YNFKEQ. CDR3 in DNA: TGTGCCAGCAGCCAAGAGGATAGCGGGAGCTCCTACAATGAGCAGTTCTTC. This translates into CASSQEDSGSSYNEQFF.

The chain employs TRBV2 and TRBJ2-1, with D unclear. CDR1 is SNHLY, CDR2 FYNNEI, per germline. V lost 5 bases and J 3 bases, leaving 11 bases between the germline ends. CDR3 length equals 14 residues. The CDR3 reads CASSSLTNYNEQFF. DNA for the CDR3: TGTGCCAGCAGTTCACTCACAAACTACAATGAGCAGTTCTTC.